These T cell receptor beta chains were read from a single sample in a study of early T cells in non-severe SARS-CoV-2 infection. MiXCR, run by TCRdb on the 5' RACE reads, gives a single entry per CDR3 protein. The repertoire holds fewer than 65,000 distinct CDR3 sequences, 7.7% seen once, with roughly a tenth in the top ten. The sample in question was whole blood, obtained at baseline. Source of these receptors: an adult who was a healthcare worker with PCR-confirmed SARS-CoV-2 infection or an uninfected control (not recorded which). Each CDR3 is given with its conserved first and last residue. The D gene is left open where the match is weak. Expanded clones get a size class; other rows say once, few or many, or leave the size out.

d_gene,v_gene,abundance,j_gene,CDR3aa,CDR3nt
NA,TRBV6-6,many,TRBJ2-2,CASSVPGGGTGELFF,TGTGCCAGCAGTGTCCCAGGGGGAGGCACCGGGGAGCTGTTTTTT
NA,TRBV7-2,few,TRBJ2-3,CASSPFGWPPNSDTQYF,TGTGCCAGCAGCCCATTTGGCTGGCCCCCGAATTCAGATACGCAGTATTTT
NA,TRBV4-3,many,TRBJ2-3,CASSQGYGTDTQYF,TGCGCCAGCAGCCAAGGCTATGGCACAGATACGCAGTATTTT
TRBD1,TRBV7-9,many,TRBJ2-3,CASTPGQVVTDTQYF,TGTGCCAGCACGCCGGGACAGGTAGTTACAGATACGCAGTATTTT
TRBD1,TRBV19,few,TRBJ2-7,CASSAGTGPYEQYF,TGTGCCAGTAGTGCCGGGACAGGACCCTACGAGCAGTACTTC
NA,TRBV5-1,NA,TRBJ2-3,CASTALQAGHTDTQYF,TGCGCCAGCACCGCCCTCCAAGCGGGACACACAGATACGCAGTATTTT
NA,TRBV20-1,NA,TRBJ2-4,CSARDQGRIKNIQYF,TGCAGTGCTAGAGATCAGGGTAGAATCAAAAACATTCAGTACTTC
NA,TRBV7-2,many,TRBJ2-1,CASSARNEQFF,TGTGCCAGCAGCGCCCGAAATGAGCAGTTCTTC
NA,TRBV9,few,TRBJ1-1,CASSQNDISEAFF,TGTGCCAGCAGCCAGAACGACATTTCTGAAGCTTTCTTT
TRBD2,TRBV19,many,TRBJ2-1,CASSIRREIGNEQFF,TGTGCCAGTAGTATACGGCGGGAGATCGGCAATGAGCAGTTCTTC
NA,TRBV3-1,few,TRBJ2-1,CASSQDQQGRNEQFF,TGTGCCAGCAGCCAAGATCAGCAGGGCCGCAATGAGCAGTTCTTC
NA,TRBV18,few,TRBJ2-3,CASSLSRTGGTDTQYF,TGTGCCAGCTCACTCTCTAGGACGGGGGGCACAGATACGCAGTATTTT
NA,TRBV5-1,many,TRBJ2-5,CASSKQGSQETQYF,TGCGCCAGCAGTAAACAGGGATCCCAAGAGACCCAGTACTTC
TRBD2,TRBV20-1,many,TRBJ2-1,CSARDPLGDTTSGSSGIYNEQFF,TGCAGTGCTAGAGATCCCCTAGGGGACACCACTAGCGGGAGTTCGGGTATCTACAATGAGCAGTTCTTC
NA,TRBV19,many,TRBJ2-7,CASTSLMRVSYEQYF,TGTGCCAGTACCAGCTTGATGAGGGTCTCCTACGAGCAGTACTTC
TRBD2,TRBV11-1,NA,TRBJ2-1,CASSSGLAKMQQFF,TGTGCCAGCAGTTCAGGACTAGCCAAGATGCAGCAGTTCTTC
TRBD2,TRBV18,NA,TRBJ2-5,CASSPSAGAGKTQYF,TGTGCCAGCTCACCATCCGCGGGAGCAGGAAAGACCCAGTACTTC
NA,TRBV7-9,many,TRBJ2-1,CASSEGANNEQFF,TGTGCCAGCAGTGAGGGAGCGAACAATGAGCAGTTCTTC
TRBD1,TRBV6-1,many,TRBJ2-1,CASSEQGAEPYNEQFF,TGTGCCAGCAGTGAACAGGGGGCGGAGCCCTACAATGAGCAGTTCTTC
NA,TRBV18,many,TRBJ2-3,CASSPGEKDTQYF,TGTGCCAGCTCACCAGGGGAGAAAGATACGCAGTATTTT
NA,TRBV7-9,few,TRBJ1-1,CASSRFRGNMNTEAFF,TGTGCCAGCAGCCGTTTCCGGGGTAACATGAACACTGAAGCTTTCTTT
NA,TRBV7-6,many,TRBJ2-1,CASSFGNEQFF,TGTGCCAGCAGCTTCGGCAATGAGCAGTTCTTC
NA,TRBV14,many,TRBJ2-7,CASSQVSKSYEQYF,TGTGCCAGCAGCCAAGTATCGAAGTCCTACGAGCAGTACTTC
TRBD2,TRBV5-1,few,TRBJ2-1,CASSTAGETYNEQFF,TGCGCCAGCAGCACAGCGGGAGAGACCTACAATGAGCAGTTCTTC
NA,TRBV7-9,NA,TRBJ1-3,CASSLAVNTIYF,TGTGCCAGCAGCTTAGCGGTTAACACCATATATTTT
TRBD1,TRBV12-3/TRBV12-4,few,TRBJ2-2,CASSLSGTGGKTGELFF,TGTGCCAGCAGCCTTTCCGGGACAGGGGGAAAGACCGGGGAGCTGTTTTTT
NA,TRBV7-9,few,TRBJ1-2,CASSLDSYYGYTF,TGTGCCAGCAGCTTAGACAGCTACTATGGCTACACCTTC
TRBD1,TRBV7-2,many,TRBJ2-5,CASSTQTGVETQYF,TGTGCCAGCAGCACGCAAACAGGGGTGGAGACCCAGTACTTC
NA,TRBV20-1,NA,TRBJ2-3,CTSPGGGRDTQYF,TGCACCTCTCCCGGGGGCGGGAGAGATACGCAGTATTTT
TRBD1,TRBV7-8,many,TRBJ2-2,CASSPRGQGTGELFF,TGTGCCAGCAGCCCGAGGGGACAGGGAACCGGGGAGCTGTTTTTT
NA,TRBV6-2/TRBV6-3,NA,TRBJ2-1,CASLLKGGGGNEQFF,TGTGCCAGCCTACTAAAGGGAGGAGGGGGCAATGAGCAGTTCTTC
NA,TRBV11-2,many,TRBJ1-6,CASSLRQGYNSPLHF,TGTGCCAGCAGCTTAAGGCAGGGCTATAATTCACCCCTCCACTTT
NA,TRBV6-1,NA,TRBJ2-7,CASSEAAASRYEQYF,TGTGCCAGCAGTGAAGCGGCCGCTAGCAGGTACGAGCAGTACTTC
TRBD1,TRBV14,few,TRBJ2-5,CASSPGQVQETQYF,TGTGCCAGCAGCCCGGGACAGGTACAAGAGACCCAGTACTTC
NA,TRBV12-3/TRBV12-4,NA,TRBJ2-2,CASGGPSWTGELFF,TGTGCCAGCGGTGGACCCTCGTGGACCGGGGAGCTGTTTTTT
TRBD2,TRBV20-1,few,TRBJ2-5,CSATSSGRETQYF,TGCAGTGCTACCTCTAGCGGGAGGGAGACCCAGTACTTC
NA,TRBV4-3,NA,TRBJ2-5,CASSQDSTRRTETQYF,TGCGCCAGCAGCCAAGATTCAACAAGGCGAACCGAGACCCAGTACTTC
TRBD2,TRBV4-2,many,TRBJ2-5,CASSQVAGGVQETQYF,TGTGCCAGCAGCCAAGTTGCGGGAGGGGTTCAAGAGACCCAGTACTTC
TRBD1,TRBV13,many,TRBJ2-7,CASSFRQDREAREQYF,TGTGCCAGCAGCTTCCGGCAGGACAGGGAAGCGCGCGAGCAGTACTTC
NA,TRBV11-2,many,TRBJ2-5,CASSLDWGGDETQYF,TGTGCCAGCAGCTTAGACTGGGGCGGGGATGAGACCCAGTACTTC
NA,TRBV28,NA,TRBJ1-5,CASSLRGSTRGANQPQHF,TGTGCCAGCAGTTTGAGGGGTTCCACGCGGGGGGCGAATCAGCCCCAGCATTTT
TRBD1,TRBV20-1,many,TRBJ2-5,CSARWTGKETQYF,TGCAGTGCTAGATGGACAGGGAAAGAGACCCAGTACTTC
NA,TRBV5-4,NA,TRBJ2-3,CASSLVGAVDTQYF,TGTGCCAGCAGCTTGGTAGGGGCGGTAGATACGCAGTATTTT
NA,TRBV7-2,few,TRBJ1-1,CASSPTGPQGTEAFF,TGTGCCAGCAGCCCAACGGGACCTCAAGGGACTGAAGCTTTCTTT
TRBD1,TRBV7-2,NA,TRBJ1-5,CASSAGGAHQPQHF,TGTGCCAGCAGCGCAGGGGGGGCGCATCAGCCCCAGCATTTT
NA,TRBV18,few,TRBJ2-3,CASSPVTDTQYF,TGTGCCAGCTCACCCGTCACAGATACGCAGTATTTT